This T cell receptor beta chain stems from a study of blood T cell repertoires in COVID-19. Authors' analysis steps: The assay estimated nucleated cells by amplifying reference gene primers. Profiling relied on immunoSEQ multiplex PCR, and the TCRdb table lists in-frame clones only, not all of them. V and J calls and clone size come straight from that table; D and trimming were deduced from the DNA. The sample contains about 190,000 clones, less than 85% of which appear only once. Trimming pared 1 base from V and 0 bases from J, leaving 6 bases between. The CDR3 sequence is 15 residues long. Germline CDR1 reads LGHNA; CDR2 reads YNFKEQ.

Sequenced material: peripheral blood. The sequence came from a man aged 50-60 years who had recovered from COVID-19. V gene TRBV4-2 combines with J gene TRBJ2-2; D remains ambiguous. The chain's CDR3 is CASSQGLPNTGELFF. The CDR3 bases are TGTGCCAGCAGCCAAGGGCTCCCGAACACCGGGGAGCTGTTTTTT.